This T cell receptor beta chain emerged from a study of shared clonotypes between healthy human individuals. Whole-study findings and limits: Generation probability values for non-shared clonotypes were lower than those for clonotypes shared by all four donors.

Method: immunoSEQ multiplex PCR; TCRdb's copy keeps in-frame clones and lacks some. In the table there are fewer than 2.5 million clones, 93% of which are singletons. Naive CD45RA+ and memory CD45RA-negative subsets were split from CD4+ cells. This CDR3 is 18 amino acids long. Germline V CDR1 and CDR2: KGHSH, LQKENI. Unmatched junction bases numbered 6, after V lost 1 base and J lost 3 bases. A remark on this clone: Its antigen is unknown.

Sequenced input: naive CD4+ T cells from PBMCs. Documented subset: CD45RA+ positively selected. The receptor's source is a young man in good health. Some clones in this sample may be carry-over from other donors' samples. The rearrangement uses TRBV18 and TRBJ2-2, with 12 bases lining up with TRBD2. The CDR3 here is CASSPRLAGEVDTGELFF. In nucleotides, the CDR3 is TGTGCCAGCTCACCACGACTAGCGGGAGAGGTCGACACCGGGGAGCTGTTTTTT.